This T cell receptor (beta chain) originates from a study of cytomegalovirus exposure and HLA in healthy donors. Study results and limitations: In vitro data verified a few CMV-associated chains as specific for CMV antigens. Cytomegalovirus status was reportedly diagnosed by the classifier with high sensitivity and specificity.

A multiplex PCR was run with 60 Vbeta primers and 13 Jbeta primers. The table came from immunoSEQ multiplex PCR; TCRdb's copy has only in-frame clones and leaves some out. The sample has around 170,000 clones, 60% to 85% seen once. A word on this clone: Its antigen is unknown.

CDR1 and CDR2 from the germline V gene are ENHRY and SYGVKD. The CDR3 sequence is 17 residues long. The receptor was isolated from a woman aged 40 to 50 in good health and CMV-seropositive. Sequenced sample: PBMCs. This sequence joins TRBV10-3 and TRBJ2-5; TRBD1 is a possible D gene (6 bases). The assigned J gene may be wrong: the sequence end matches TRBJ2-7 better. Written as DNA, the CDR3 is TGTGCCATCAGTGGGTCAGGGGTTAAGGCCCCTTACTACGAGCAGTACTTC. Translated: CAISGSGVKAPYYEQYF.